This record covers a single TCR beta chain. In assigning cohorts, the study relied on participant-reported clinical history. This sample is part of a study of blood T cell repertoires in COVID-19. In the study overall: COVID-19 samples collected from the United States, Italy and Spain covered acute and convalescent phases. T cells, B-cell-depleted T cells, or PBMCs supplied cDNA or gDNA.

The CDR3 totals 14 residues. With 4 bases clipped from V and 2 bases from J, the junction kept 2 bases outside the gene matches. Germline assignment: CDR1 SNHLY and CDR2 FYNNEI. Repertoires were generated with immunoSEQ multiplex PCR, while TCRdb's copy carries only in-frame clones and drops some. The table lists roughly 250,000 clones, approximately 88% of them singletons. Material for sequencing was PBMCs or T cells enriched from blood (not recorded which). The source of this sequence is a woman aged 30 to 39 with acute COVID-19. This chain links TRBV2 with TRBJ1-3; TRBD1 agrees at 7 bases. The CDR3, as DNA: TGTGCCAGCAGTGCTGGGACAGCTGGAAACACCATATATTTT. It translates to CASSAGTAGNTIYF.